This T cell receptor beta chain comes out of a study of CD8 T cells in Susac syndrome. General study results and limits: Maximal CD8+ clonal expansion in Susac was observed within TEMRA cells and among active patients.

Reverse transcription of roughly 0.5 to 1 ug RNA was performed with random hexamers. TCRdb reprocessed the immunoSEQ multiplex PCR reads via MiXCR and lists one record per CDR3 protein. The sample includes about 85,000 distinct CDR3 sequences, about 95% of them seen just once. Comments on this clonotype: Its target is unknown.

The study sequenced TCR beta in blood CD8+ and CD4+ T cells. CDR1 is SEHNR and CDR2 is FQNEAQ in the germline V gene (reference sequence). Trimming cost V 4 bases and J 6 bases; bases outside gene matches: 15. The CDR3 totals 17 residues. The sequence derives from a human donor with Susac syndrome. The V call is TRBV7-9, the J call TRBJ2-3; 8 bases align to TRBD2. The sequenced sample consisted of CD8+ T cells from PBMCs. CDR3 amino acids: CASSSPREGLIADTQYF. Written as DNA, the CDR3 is TGTGCCAGCAGCTCCCCACGGGAGGGCCTCATCGCGGATACGCAGTATTTT.